This T cell receptor (beta chain) was identified in a study of human T cells and chemical hapten exposure. The V gene end was trimmed by 4 bases and the J gene end by 2 bases; junction bases not matched to a gene: 13. The V gene's germline CDR1 is SGDLS and CDR2 YYNGEE. The CDR3 covers 18 residues. Only a few counts were recorded for this clonotype. Its target is unknown. Specified time point: patch test 3, about 24 weeks after DPC sensitization. The sample's treatment: therapeutic diphenylcyclopropenone sensitization with weekly scalp DPC. Donation of samples came from alopecia patients who were 18 to 70 years old and suitable for DPC. The study, taken as a whole, reports: TCRs whose frequency exceeded 1 in 1000 remained the same following DPC sensitization.

Each CDR3 protein gets one entry after TCRdb re-called the RACE reads with MiXCR. This repertoire shows more than 80,000 distinct CDR3 sequences, 11% found once; its top ten account for more than 3%. The sequences come from whole blood, collected in connection with sensitization to the hapten diphenylcyclopropenone (DPC). The J gene is TRBJ1-3, the V gene TRBV9, with TRBD1 matching 9 bases. The origin of this receptor is a woman aged 50 to 60 with alopecia areata. Some clones in this sample may be carry-over from other donors' samples. CDR3 sequence (DNA): TGTGCCAGCAGCCCGGGACAGGGCAGTTTAAGTGCTGGAAACACCATATATTTT. This gives the protein CASSPGQGSLSAGNTIYF.